Presented here are 7 T cell receptor beta chains from one specimen sequenced in a study of T cells in women clearing cervical HPV infection. TCRdb's table, derived via immunoSEQ multiplex PCR, lists solely in-frame clones and lacks some. This sample carries 20,000 to 25,000 clones, with roughly an eighth going to the ten biggest clones. The sample taken for sequencing was blood buffy coat. The receptors here all came from a woman between 18 and 69 years old with a cervical HPV16 infection that either progressed to CIN3+ or cleared (not recorded which).

Details on this clone: The CDR3 is cut off 3 residues early in the read; its end comes from the germline J gene. The chain recombines TRBV12-5 with TRBJ2-2; D call uncertain. The CDR3 covers 14 residues. Germline CDR1 reads LGHNT; CDR2 reads FRNRAP. The V end was cut by 5 bases, the J end by 4 bases, with 11 bases between. CDR3 in amino acids: CASGTTVVTGELFF. The sequenced CDR3 bases are TGTGCTAGTGGTACCACAGTGGTCACCGGGGAG.

In the case of this clone: One junction end does not reproduce the germline sequence, and a read error may be involved. Sequencing ends 3 residues short of the CDR3 end; the germline J gene provides the rest. This chain connects TRBV5-1 to TRBJ1-5, with 7 bases that match TRBD1. The CDR3 covers 15 residues. Germline V gives CDR1 SGHRS, CDR2 YFSETQ. The CDR3: CAGSPGQWSNQPQHF. Incomplete CDR3 DNA: TGCGCCGGCAGCCCGGGACAGTGGAGCAATCAGCCC.

Points on this clone: The CDR3 end is not reached by the read, which stops 3 residues before it; the germline J gene fills it in. The rearrangement joins TRBV29-1 to TRBJ1-2; D remains ambiguous. Trimming removed 4 bases from V and 2 bases from J, with 11 bases in between. CDR1 SQVTM and CDR2 ANQGSEA come from the germline V gene. The CDR3 loop spans 13 amino acids. The covered CDR3 bases are TGCAGCGTTGTCATATCTGCGAACTATGGC. It encodes CSVVISANYG. The CDR3, in full, reads CSVVISANYGYTF.

With respect to this clone: The read terminates 3 residues ahead of where the CDR3 ends, so the germline J gene completes it. V usage is TRBV7-2 and J usage is TRBJ2-3; 9 bases agree with TRBD2. V was clipped by 11 bases and J by 2 bases; unmatched bases: 2. The CDR3 sequence is 12 residues long. Per the germline V gene, CDR1 is SGHTA and CDR2 is FQGNSA. The CDR3 bases that were read are TGTGCCCAGCGGGGGGACACAGATACG. Amino acid sequence: CAQRGDTDT. In full, the CDR3 is CAQRGDTDTQYF.

Details on this clone: The observed sequence ends 3 residues before the CDR3 terminus, with the missing tail filled in from the germline J gene. The chain uses TRBV20-1 and TRBJ2-7, with 12 bases lining up with TRBD2. V shed 0 bases and J 4 bases; nucleotides not matched to a gene: 10. CDR1 and CDR2 (germline): DFQATT, SNEGSKA (reference sequence). The CDR3 totals 17 residues. The CDR3 sequence is CSARDLMNLAGGYEQYF. Partial CDR3 DNA: TGCAGTGCTAGAGATCTCATGAACCTAGCGGGAGGGTACGAG.

Remarks on this clone: The read comes to an end 3 residues before the CDR3 does, leaving the germline J gene to fill in the end. The chain has TRBV20-1 and TRBJ2-1; 10 positions match TRBD2. Looked up from germline, CDR1 is DFQATT and CDR2 is SNEGSKA (reference sequence). This CDR3 comprises 18 residues. The ends lost 1 base at V and 0 bases at J; junction bases unmatched: 9. The sequenced CDR3 bases are TGCAGTGCTAGAGGTGCTAGCGGGAGTACCAGCTCCTACAATGAG. Translation gives CSARGASGSTSSYNE. In full, the CDR3 is CSARGASGSTSSYNEQFF.

To note about this clone: Coverage ceases 3 residues before the CDR3 finishes, and the germline J gene fills in the end. The V gene is TRBV4-2, the J gene TRBJ2-2; D might be TRBD2 (5 bases). This CDR3 comprises 17 residues. Trimming took off 3 bases at V and 5 bases at J, with 19 bases between the two ends. Germline lookup yields CDR1 LGHNA and CDR2 YNFKEQ. The CDR3 spells CASSQESPGLGTGELFF. The CDR3 DNA, read in part, is TGTGCCAGCAGCCAGGAATCCCCGGGGTTAGGGACCGGGGAG.